The text below deals with one TCR beta chain. What it binds is not known. The sample's time point: cycle 4 day 1 (C4D1), after 6 weeks of nivolumab. With no exception, relapse followed autologous stem cell transplantation in all patients, and brentuximab vedotin exposure varied. Patients had relapsed/refractory classical Hodgkin lymphoma with complete response, partial response or progressive disease as best response. This CDR3 has 15 amino acids. Unmatched junction bases numbered 5, after V lost 7 bases and J lost 4 bases. Germline assignment: CDR1 WSHSY and CDR2 SAAADI. The data are from a study of PD-1 blockade in classical Hodgkin lymphoma. General study points: Newly diagnosed patients were reported to exhibit reduced baseline TCR diversity relative to healthy donors. Nivolumab starters within 1 year of ASCT were excluded.

Clones were read by immunoSEQ multiplex PCR, and TCRdb kept only the in-frame ones, dropping some. The sample yields around 24,000 clones, around 84% seen once. This chain connects TRBV10-2 to TRBJ2-2, with TRBD2 matching over 11 bases. This receptor was identified in a human donor with classical Hodgkin lymphoma. The source was peripheral blood mononuclear cells (PBMCs), collected before the fourth cycle of nivolumab. DNA of the CDR3: TGCGCCAGCAACGCACTAGCGGGGGCCACCGGGGAGCTGTTTTTT. Translation gives CASNALAGATGELFF.